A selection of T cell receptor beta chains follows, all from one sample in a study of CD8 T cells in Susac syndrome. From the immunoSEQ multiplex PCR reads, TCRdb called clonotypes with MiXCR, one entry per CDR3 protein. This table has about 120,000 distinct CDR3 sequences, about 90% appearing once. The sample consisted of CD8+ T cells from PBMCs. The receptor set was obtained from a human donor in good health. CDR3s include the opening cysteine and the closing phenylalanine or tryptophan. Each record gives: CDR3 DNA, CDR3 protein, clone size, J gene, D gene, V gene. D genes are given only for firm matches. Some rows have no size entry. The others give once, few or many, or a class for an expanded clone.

TGTGCCAGCAGTGACGCGTCTCGCTATGGCTACACCTTC | CASSDASRYGYTF | NA | TRBJ1-2 | NA | TRBV2
TGTGCCAGTAGAAACGAGGTTTATGGCTACACCTTC | CASRNEVYGYTF | once | TRBJ1-2 | NA | TRBV19
TGTGCCAGCAGAAGACAGGAAAACTATGGCTACACCTTC | CASRRQENYGYTF | NA | TRBJ1-2 | NA | TRBV6-1
TGTGCCAGCACCCAACAGTATAGGAACACCATATATTTT | CASTQQYRNTIYF | NA | TRBJ1-3 | NA | TRBV2
TGTGCCAGCAGTGGGGGATCACCTCAGCCCCAGCATTTT | CASSGGSPQPQHF | NA | TRBJ1-5 | NA | TRBV2
TGTGCCAGCAGCGCCCCAACAGGGACCGGTGGCTACACCTTC | CASSAPTGTGGYTF | NA | TRBJ1-2 | NA | TRBV6-2/TRBV6-3
TGTGCCAGCAGTTTGTACGGGAGCCAACGGGAGCAGTACTTC | CASSLYGSQREQYF | NA | TRBJ2-7 | NA | TRBV12-3/TRBV12-4
TGTGCCAGCAGCCAAGTCAGCGGGAGTTACCAAGGGACCCAGTACTTC | CASSQVSGSYQGTQYF | NA | TRBJ2-5 | TRBD2 | TRBV3-1
TGTGCCAGTAGTCGCGGTGGGGGGTCTAACACCGGGGAGCTGTTTTTT | CASSRGGGSNTGELFF | NA | TRBJ2-2 | NA | TRBV19
TGCAGCGCATGCCCCGACAGGGGGATGAACACTGAAGCTTTCTTT | CSACPDRGMNTEAFF | NA | TRBJ1-1 | TRBD1 | TRBV29-1
TGCAGTGCTAGAGTGGGCAGGGGGAGAGATACGCAGTATTTT | CSARVGRGRDTQYF | once | TRBJ2-3 | TRBD1 | TRBV20-1
TGTGCCAGCAGCACCGGGCAGGCCAATCAGCCCCAGCATTTT | CASSTGQANQPQHF | NA | TRBJ1-5 | NA | TRBV7-2
TGCAGTGCTAGGAAACAGGGGGCGTCAGGAGAGACCCAGTACTTC | CSARKQGASGETQYF | NA | TRBJ2-5 | TRBD1 | TRBV20-1
TGTGCCAGTAGTATATCGAGGACGGGACATAATTCACCCCTCCACTTT | CASSISRTGHNSPLHF | NA | TRBJ1-6 | NA | TRBV19
TGTGCCAGCAGCTCGGGACAGGTGGGGTCACCCCTCCACTTT | CASSSGQVGSPLHF | once | TRBJ1-6 | TRBD1 | TRBV7-3
TGTGCCAGCAGTTTATCCACAGGGGTGAGGTGGACTGAAGCTTTCTTT | CASSLSTGVRWTEAFF | NA | TRBJ1-1 | TRBD1 | TRBV27
TGTGCCAGCCATAACGAGATTAGCGAAGCTGAAGCTTTCTTT | CASHNEISEAEAFF | NA | TRBJ1-1 | NA | TRBV6-6